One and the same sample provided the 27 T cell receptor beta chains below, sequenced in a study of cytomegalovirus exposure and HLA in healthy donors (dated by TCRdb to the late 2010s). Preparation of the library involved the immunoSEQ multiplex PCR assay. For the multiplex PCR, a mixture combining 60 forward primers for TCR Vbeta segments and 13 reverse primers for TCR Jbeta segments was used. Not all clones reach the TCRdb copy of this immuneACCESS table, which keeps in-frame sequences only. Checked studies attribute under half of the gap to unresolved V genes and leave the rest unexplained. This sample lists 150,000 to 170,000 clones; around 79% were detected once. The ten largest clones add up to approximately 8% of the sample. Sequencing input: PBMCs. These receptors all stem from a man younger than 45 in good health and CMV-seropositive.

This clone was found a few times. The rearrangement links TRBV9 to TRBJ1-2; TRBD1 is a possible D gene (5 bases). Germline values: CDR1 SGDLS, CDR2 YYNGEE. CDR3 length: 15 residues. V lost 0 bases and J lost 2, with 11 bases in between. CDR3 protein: CASSVAAAGNYGYTF. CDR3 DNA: TGTGCCAGCAGCGTAGCTGCGGCAGGGAACTATGGCTACACCTTC.

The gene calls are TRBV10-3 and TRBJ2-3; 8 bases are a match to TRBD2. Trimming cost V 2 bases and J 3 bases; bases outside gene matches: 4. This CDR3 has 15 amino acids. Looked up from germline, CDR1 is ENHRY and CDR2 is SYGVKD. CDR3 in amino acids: CAISEREGRTDTQYF. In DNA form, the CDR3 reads TGTGCCATCAGTGAGCGGGAGGGCCGGACAGATACGCAGTATTTT.

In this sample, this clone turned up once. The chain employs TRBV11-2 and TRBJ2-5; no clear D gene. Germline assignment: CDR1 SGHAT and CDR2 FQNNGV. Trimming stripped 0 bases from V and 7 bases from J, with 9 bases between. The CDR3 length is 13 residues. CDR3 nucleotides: TGTGCCAGCAGCTTAGACCGCGCCGGGACCCAGTACTTC. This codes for CASSLDRAGTQYF.

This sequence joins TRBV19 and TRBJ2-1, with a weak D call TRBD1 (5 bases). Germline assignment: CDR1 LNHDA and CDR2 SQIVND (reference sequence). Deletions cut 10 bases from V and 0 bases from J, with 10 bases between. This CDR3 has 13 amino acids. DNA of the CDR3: TGTGCCACCTTCGACAGCTCCTACAATGAGCAGTTCTTC. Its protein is CATFDSSYNEQFF.

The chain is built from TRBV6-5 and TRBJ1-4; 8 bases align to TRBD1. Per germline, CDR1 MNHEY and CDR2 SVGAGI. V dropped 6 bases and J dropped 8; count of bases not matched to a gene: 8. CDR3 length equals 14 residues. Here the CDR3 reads CASSRTGSSEKLFF. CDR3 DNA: TGTGCCAGCAGCCGGACAGGGAGCAGCGAAAAACTGTTTTTT.

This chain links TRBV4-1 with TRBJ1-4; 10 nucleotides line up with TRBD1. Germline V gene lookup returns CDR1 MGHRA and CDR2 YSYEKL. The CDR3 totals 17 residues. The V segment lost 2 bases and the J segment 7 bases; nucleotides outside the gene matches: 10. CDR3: CASSQSPSGTGVEKLFF. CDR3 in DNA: TGCGCCAGCAGCCAATCACCCTCCGGGACAGGGGTTGAAAAACTGTTTTTT.

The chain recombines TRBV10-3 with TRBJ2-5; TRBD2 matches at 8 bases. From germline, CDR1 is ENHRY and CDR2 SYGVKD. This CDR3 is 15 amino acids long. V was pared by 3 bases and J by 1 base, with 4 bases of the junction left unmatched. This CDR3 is CAISELAGGQETQYF. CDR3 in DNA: TGTGCCATCAGTGAATTGGCGGGAGGCCAAGAGACCCAGTACTTC.

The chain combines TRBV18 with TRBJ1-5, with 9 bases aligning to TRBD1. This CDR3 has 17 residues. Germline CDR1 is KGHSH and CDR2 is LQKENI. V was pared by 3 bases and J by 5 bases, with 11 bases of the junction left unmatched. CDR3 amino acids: CASSPTPTGQGDQPQHF. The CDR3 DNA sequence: TGTGCCAGCTCACCGACCCCAACGGGACAGGGCGATCAGCCCCAGCATTTT.

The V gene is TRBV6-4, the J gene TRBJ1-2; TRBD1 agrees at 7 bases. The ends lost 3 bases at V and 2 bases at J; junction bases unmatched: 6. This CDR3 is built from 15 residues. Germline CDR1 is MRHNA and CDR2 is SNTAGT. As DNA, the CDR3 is TGTGCCAGCAGTGATCACTCGACAGGGAACTATGGCTACACCTTC. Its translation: CASSDHSTGNYGYTF.

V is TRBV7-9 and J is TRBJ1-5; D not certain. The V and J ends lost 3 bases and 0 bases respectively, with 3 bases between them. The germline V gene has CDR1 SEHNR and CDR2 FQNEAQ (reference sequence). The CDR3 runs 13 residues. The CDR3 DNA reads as TGTGCCAGCAGCTTTAATAGCAATCAGCCCCAGCATTTT. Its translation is CASSFNSNQPQHF.

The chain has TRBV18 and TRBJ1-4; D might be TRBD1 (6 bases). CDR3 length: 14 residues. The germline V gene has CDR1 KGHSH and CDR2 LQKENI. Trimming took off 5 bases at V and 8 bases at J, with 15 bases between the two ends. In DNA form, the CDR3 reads TGTGCCAGCTCATCCCAGGGGCCGGGGGAAAAACTGTTTTTT. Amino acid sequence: CASSSQGPGEKLFF.

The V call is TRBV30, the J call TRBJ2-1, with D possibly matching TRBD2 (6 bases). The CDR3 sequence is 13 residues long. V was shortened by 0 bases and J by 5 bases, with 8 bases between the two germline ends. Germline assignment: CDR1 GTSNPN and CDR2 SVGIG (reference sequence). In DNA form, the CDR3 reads TGTGCCTGGAGTGTAGGCGGGAACAATGAGCAGTTCTTC. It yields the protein CAWSVGGNNEQFF. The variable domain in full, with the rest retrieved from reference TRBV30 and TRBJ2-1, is SQTIHQWPATLVQPVGSPLSLECTVEGTSNPNLYWYRQAAGRGLQLLFYSVGIGQISSEVPQNLSASRPQDRQFILSSKKLLLSDSGFYLCAWSVGGNNEQFFGPGTRLTVL.

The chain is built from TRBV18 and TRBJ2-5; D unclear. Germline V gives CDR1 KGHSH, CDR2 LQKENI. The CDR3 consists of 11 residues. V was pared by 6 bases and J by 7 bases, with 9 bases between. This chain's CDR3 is CASSLPGTQYF. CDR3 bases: TGTGCCAGCTCGCTCCCGGGGACCCAGTACTTC. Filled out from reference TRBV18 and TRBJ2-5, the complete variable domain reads NAGVMQNPRHLVRRRGQEARLRCSPMKGHSHVYWYRQLPEEGLKFMVYLQKENIIDESGMPKERFSAEFPKEGPSILRIQQVVRGDSAAYFCASSLPGTQYFGPGTRLLVL.

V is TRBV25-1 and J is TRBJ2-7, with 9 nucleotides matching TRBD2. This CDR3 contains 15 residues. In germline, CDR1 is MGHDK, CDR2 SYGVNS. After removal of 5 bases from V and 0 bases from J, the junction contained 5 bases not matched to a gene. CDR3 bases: TGTGCCAGCAGTTTAGCGGGGGATCGCTCCTACGAGCAGTACTTC. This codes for CASSLAGDRSYEQYF.

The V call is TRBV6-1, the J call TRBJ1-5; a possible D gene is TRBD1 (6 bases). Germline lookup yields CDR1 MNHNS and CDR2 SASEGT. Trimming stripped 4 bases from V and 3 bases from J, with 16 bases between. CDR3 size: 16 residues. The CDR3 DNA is TGTGCCAGCAGTGCTACGACAGGAACTTACAATCAGCCCCAGCATTTT. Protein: CASSATTGTYNQPQHF.

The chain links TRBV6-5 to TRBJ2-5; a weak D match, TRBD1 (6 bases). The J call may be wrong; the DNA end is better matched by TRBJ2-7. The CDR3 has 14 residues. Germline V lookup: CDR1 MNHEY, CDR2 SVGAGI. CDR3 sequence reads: CASSYGAGAGEQYF. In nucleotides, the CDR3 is TGTGCCAGCAGTTACGGCGCAGGGGCCGGCGAGCAGTACTTC.

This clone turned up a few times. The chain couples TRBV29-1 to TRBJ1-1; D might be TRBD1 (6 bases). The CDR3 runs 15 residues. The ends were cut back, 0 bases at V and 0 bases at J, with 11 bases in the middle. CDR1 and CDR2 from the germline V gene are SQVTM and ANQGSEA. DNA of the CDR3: TGCAGCGTTGAAGATGCCGGGACAATGAACACTGAAGCTTTCTTT. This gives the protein CSVEDAGTMNTEAFF.

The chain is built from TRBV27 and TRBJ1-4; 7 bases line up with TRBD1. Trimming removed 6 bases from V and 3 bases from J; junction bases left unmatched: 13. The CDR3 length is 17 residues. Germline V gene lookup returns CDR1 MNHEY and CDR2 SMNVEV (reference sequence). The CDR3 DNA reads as TGTGCCAGCAGAGAATACGGGACAGCATCAGCTAATGAAAAACTGTTTTTT. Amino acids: CASREYGTASANEKLFF. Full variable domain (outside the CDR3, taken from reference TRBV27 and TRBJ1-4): EAQVTQNPRYLITVTGKKLTVTCSQNMNHEYMSWYRQDPGLGLRQIYYSMNVEVTDKGDVPEGYKVSRKEKRNFPLILESPSPNQTSLYFCASREYGTASANEKLFFGSGTQLSVL.

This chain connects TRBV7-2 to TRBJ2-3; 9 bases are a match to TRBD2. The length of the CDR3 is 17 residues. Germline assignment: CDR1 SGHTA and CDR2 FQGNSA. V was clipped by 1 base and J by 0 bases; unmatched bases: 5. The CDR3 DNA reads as TGTGCCAGCAGCTTAGTTCCAGCGGGGGGTAGCACAGATACGCAGTATTTT. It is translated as CASSLVPAGGSTDTQYF.

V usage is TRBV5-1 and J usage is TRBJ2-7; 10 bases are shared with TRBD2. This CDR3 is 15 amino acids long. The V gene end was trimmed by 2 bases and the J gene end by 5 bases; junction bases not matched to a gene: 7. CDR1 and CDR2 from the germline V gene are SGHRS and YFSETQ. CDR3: CASSLKAGGGDEQYF. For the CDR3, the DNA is TGCGCCAGCAGCTTAAAAGCGGGAGGGGGGGACGAGCAGTACTTC. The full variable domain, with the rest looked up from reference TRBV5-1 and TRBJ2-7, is KAGVTQTPRYLIKTRGQQVTLSCSPISGHRSVSWYQQTPGQGLQFLFEYFSETQRNKGNFPGRFSGRQFSNSRSEMNVSTLELGDSALYLCASSLKAGGGDEQYFGPGTRLTVT.

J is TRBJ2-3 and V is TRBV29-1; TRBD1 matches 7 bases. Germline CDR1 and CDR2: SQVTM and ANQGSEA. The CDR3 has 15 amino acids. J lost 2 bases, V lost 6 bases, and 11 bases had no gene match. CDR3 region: CSVGPGQSITDTQYF. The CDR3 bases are TGCAGCGTCGGCCCGGGACAGAGCATCACAGATACGCAGTATTTT.

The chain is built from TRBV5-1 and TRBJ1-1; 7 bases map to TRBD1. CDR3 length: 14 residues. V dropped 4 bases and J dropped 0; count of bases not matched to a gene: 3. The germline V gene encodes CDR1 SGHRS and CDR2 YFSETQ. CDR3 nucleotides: TGCGCCAGCAGCACGGACAGGATGAACACTGAAGCTTTCTTT. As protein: CASSTDRMNTEAFF.

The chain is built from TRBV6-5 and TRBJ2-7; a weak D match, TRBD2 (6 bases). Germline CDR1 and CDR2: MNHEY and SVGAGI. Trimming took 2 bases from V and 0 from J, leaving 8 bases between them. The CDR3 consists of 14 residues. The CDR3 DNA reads TGTGCCAGCAGTTACGTACTAGCCTCCTACGAGCAGTACTTC. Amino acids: CASSYVLASYEQYF.

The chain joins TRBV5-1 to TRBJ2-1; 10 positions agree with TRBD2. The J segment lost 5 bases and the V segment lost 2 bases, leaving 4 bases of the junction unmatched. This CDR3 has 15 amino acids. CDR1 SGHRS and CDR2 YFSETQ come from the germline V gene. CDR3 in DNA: TGCGCCAGCAGCTTAGGGACTAGCGATAACAATGAGCAGTTCTTC. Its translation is CASSLGTSDNNEQFF.

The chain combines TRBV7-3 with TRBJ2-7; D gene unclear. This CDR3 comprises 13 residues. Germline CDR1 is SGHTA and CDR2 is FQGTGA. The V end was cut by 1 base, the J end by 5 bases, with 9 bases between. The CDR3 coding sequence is TGTGCCAGCAGCTTAAGTGGCTCTGACGAGCAGTACTTC. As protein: CASSLSGSDEQYF. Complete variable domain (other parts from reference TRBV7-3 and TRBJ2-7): GAGVSQTPSNKVTEKGKYVELRCDPISGHTALYWYRQSLGQGPEFLIYFQGTGAADDSGLPNDRFFAVRPEGSVSTLKIQRTERGDSAVYLCASSLSGSDEQYFGPGTRLTVT.

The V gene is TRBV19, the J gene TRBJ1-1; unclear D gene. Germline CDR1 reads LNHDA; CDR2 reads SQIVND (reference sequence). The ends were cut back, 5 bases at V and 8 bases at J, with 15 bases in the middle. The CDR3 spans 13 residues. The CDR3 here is CASSHGGAREAFF. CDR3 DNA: TGTGCCAGTAGTCACGGTGGAGCCAGAGAAGCTTTCTTT. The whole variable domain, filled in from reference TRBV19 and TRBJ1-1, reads DGGITQSPKYLFRKEGQNVTLSCEQNLNHDAMYWYRQDPGQGLRLIYYSQIVNDFQKGDIAEGYSVSREKKESFPLTVTSAQKNPTAFYLCASSHGGAREAFFGQGTRLTVV.

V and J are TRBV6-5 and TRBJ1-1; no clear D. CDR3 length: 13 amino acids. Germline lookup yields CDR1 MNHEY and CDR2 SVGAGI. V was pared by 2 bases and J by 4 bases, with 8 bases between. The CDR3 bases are TGTGCCAGCAGTTACGTGGGAGGCACTGAAGCTTTCTTT. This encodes CASSYVGGTEAFF.